The 5 T cell receptor beta chains presented below share a single source sample, sequenced in a study of blood T cell repertoires in COVID-19. The method was immunoSEQ multiplex PCR; TCRdb's version includes in-frame clones alone and lacks a portion of them. The sample consists of tens of thousands of clones, 91% of them appearing once. Sequenced material: peripheral blood. The receptors derive from a human donor in a cohort sampled during active COVID-19.

V and J are TRBV6-5 and TRBJ1-4; a weak D match, TRBD1 (6 bases). The CDR3 is 15 amino acids. Germline assignment: CDR1 MNHEY and CDR2 SVGAGI. Trimming took 0 bases from V and 3 from J, leaving 8 bases between them. The DNA for the CDR3 is TGTGCCAGCAGTTACTCAGGGGGGGCTAATGAAAAACTGTTTTTT. Amino acid sequence: CASSYSGGANEKLFF.

This chain links TRBV10-3 with TRBJ1-1; D gene ambiguous. Looked up from germline, CDR1 is ENHRY and CDR2 is SYGVKD. The CDR3 contains 15 residues. V shed 0 bases and J shed 0 bases, with 8 bases lying between them. DNA of the CDR3: TGTGCCATCAGTGAGTCCGGGTTGGTGAACACTGAAGCTTTCTTT. Its protein product is CAISESGLVNTEAFF.

The chain couples TRBV24-1 to TRBJ2-1; TRBD2 matches 10 bases. CDR1 and CDR2 from the germline V gene are KGHDR and SFDVKD. This CDR3 is 14 amino acids long. V was pared by 7 bases and J by 3 bases, with 2 bases of the junction left unmatched. The CDR3 sequence is CATRGTSDYNEQFF. CDR3 sequence (DNA): TGTGCCACCAGGGGGACTAGCGACTACAATGAGCAGTTCTTC.

The rearrangement uses TRBV18 and TRBJ2-7, with D unclear. The germline gives CDR1 KGHSH, CDR2 LQKENI. The CDR3 has 15 amino acids. V was cut by 4 bases and J by 3 bases, with 16 bases left in between. Written as DNA, the CDR3 is TGTGCCAGCTCACAAACAGATTCTGTTCGCTACGAGCAGTACTTC. Translated: CASSQTDSVRYEQYF.

The V call is TRBV11-2, the J call TRBJ2-5; 8 positions agree with TRBD1. Germline V gene lookup returns CDR1 SGHAT and CDR2 FQNNGV. The CDR3 runs to 16 residues. V lost 3 bases to trimming and J lost 6 bases; unmatched junction nucleotides: 12. The CDR3 reads CASSFTLSGGVKTQYF. The DNA of the CDR3 is TGTGCCAGCAGCTTTACCCTCTCAGGGGGCGTAAAGACCCAGTACTTC.